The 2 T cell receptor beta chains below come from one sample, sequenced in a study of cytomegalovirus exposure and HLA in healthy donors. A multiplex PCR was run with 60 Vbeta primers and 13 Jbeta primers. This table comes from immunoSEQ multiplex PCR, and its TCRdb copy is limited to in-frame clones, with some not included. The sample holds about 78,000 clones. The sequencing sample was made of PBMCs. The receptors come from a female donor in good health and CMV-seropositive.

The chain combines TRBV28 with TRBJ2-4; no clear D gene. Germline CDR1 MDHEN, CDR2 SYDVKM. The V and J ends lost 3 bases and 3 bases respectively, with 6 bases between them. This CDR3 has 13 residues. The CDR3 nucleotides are TGTGCCAGCAGTTTGGGCAGCAAAAACATTCAGTACTTC. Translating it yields CASSLGSKNIQYF.

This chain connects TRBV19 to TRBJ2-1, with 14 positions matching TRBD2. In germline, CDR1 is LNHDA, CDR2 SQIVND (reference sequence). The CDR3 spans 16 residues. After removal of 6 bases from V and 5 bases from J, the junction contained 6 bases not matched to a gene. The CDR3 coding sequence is TGTGCCAGTAGCAGACTAGCGGGGGGGTTTAACAATGAGCAGTTCTTC. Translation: CASSRLAGGFNNEQFF.